What follows are 18 T cell receptor beta chains derived from one specimen sequenced in a study of stem cell transplantation in POMP-related autoinflammatory disease. The table came from immunoSEQ multiplex PCR; TCRdb's copy has only in-frame clones and leaves some out. The sample lists 4,000 to 6,000 clones, 92% seen once, with more than 2% in the top ten. The material sequenced was CD8+ T cells from PBMCs, taken after stem cell transplantation. The receptors shown here come from a human patient with POMP-related autoinflammation and immune dysregulation (PRAID). Some T cells may trace back to the graft donor.

This chain links TRBV7-9 with TRBJ1-2; maybe TRBD1 (5 bases). CDR1 is SEHNR and CDR2 is FQNEAQ in the germline V gene (reference sequence). V shed 3 bases and J shed 1 base, with 12 bases lying between them. The CDR3 sequence is 15 residues long. In DNA, the CDR3 is TGTGCCAGCAGCTTTTCAGGGATGCTTAACTATGGCTACACCTTC. Its translation is CASSFSGMLNYGYTF.

This rearrangement joins TRBV5-1 to TRBJ2-1; the D is unclear. The CDR3 spans 16 residues. Per germline, CDR1 SGHRS and CDR2 YFSETQ. With 1 base removed from V and 2 bases from J, the gap between germline ends came to 13 bases. The CDR3 nucleotides are TGCGCCAGCAGCTTGCACTTTGACGTCACCTACAATGAGCAGTTCTTC. The encoded protein is CASSLHFDVTYNEQFF.

This chain connects TRBV7-8 to TRBJ1-1; D is uncertain. CDR1 is SGHVS, CDR2 FQNEAQ, per germline. The ends were cut back, 4 bases at V and 0 bases at J, with 21 bases in the middle. This CDR3 has 18 amino acids. CDR3 nucleotide sequence: TGTGCCAGCAGCTCTCTGGAGTCCGGGCTCCTTATGAACACTGAAGCTTTCTTT. This translates into CASSSLESGLLMNTEAFF.

The chain links TRBV7-3 to TRBJ2-3; 12 positions agree with TRBD2. J was trimmed by 3 bases and V by 4 bases; bases with no gene match: 2. The CDR3 loop spans 15 amino acids. Looked up from germline, CDR1 is SGHTA and CDR2 is FQGTGA. The CDR3 spells CASSSTSGRTDTQYF. The CDR3 DNA sequence: TGTGCCAGCAGCTCCACTAGCGGGAGGACAGATACGCAGTATTTT.

The rearrangement links TRBV5-6 to TRBJ2-7, with 7 bases matching TRBD1. The CDR3 runs 14 residues. Germline V gives CDR1 SGHDT, CDR2 YYEEEE. V was clipped by 3 bases and J by 7 bases; unmatched bases: 10. CDR3: CASSSDRVLGEQYF. CDR3 coding DNA: TGTGCCAGCAGCTCAGACAGGGTGTTGGGGGAGCAGTACTTC.

This chain uses TRBV5-5 with TRBJ2-5, with 7 positions matching TRBD2. CDR1 is SGHKS and CDR2 is YYEKEE in the germline V gene (reference sequence). This CDR3 spans 17 amino acids. Trimming took 4 bases from V and 1 from J; bases not matched to a gene: 13. The CDR3 DNA follows: TGTGCCAGCAGCCCAGTAGGGGCGGGAGTACGCCAAGAGACCCAGTACTTC. This translates into CASSPVGAGVRQETQYF. The full variable domain, its missing parts supplied by reference TRBV5-5 and TRBJ2-5, is DAGVTQSPTHLIKTRGQQVTLRCSPISGHKSVSWYQQVLGQGPQFIFQYYEKEERGRGNFPDRFSARQFPNYSSELNVNALLLGDSALYLCASSPVGAGVRQETQYFGPGTRLLVL.

This chain connects TRBV30 to TRBJ2-1; D not resolved. Germline values: CDR1 GTSNPN, CDR2 SVGIG (reference sequence). This CDR3 has 13 amino acids. The V gene lost 5 bases and the J gene lost 4 bases, with 12 bases spanning the gap. The CDR3 nucleotides read TGTGCCTGGGGGGTAGGGCGTTACAATGAGCAGTTCTTC. Its translation: CAWGVGRYNEQFF.

V usage is TRBV27 and J usage is TRBJ2-7; D is perhaps TRBD2 (6 bases). V was pared by 3 bases and J by 2 bases, with 8 bases between. The germline V gene has CDR1 MNHEY and CDR2 SMNVEV (reference sequence). This CDR3 comprises 13 residues. CDR3 DNA: TGTGCCAGCAGTTTGGGCGGGACCTACGAGCAGTACTTC. Translated, it gives CASSLGGTYEQYF.

The chain uses TRBV7-9 and TRBJ2-7; 9 bases fit TRBD1. Trimming removed 4 bases from V and 1 base from J; junction bases left unmatched: 2. The V gene's germline CDR1 is SEHNR and CDR2 FQNEAQ (reference sequence). The CDR3 length is 14 residues. Here the CDR3 reads CASSWDRESYEQYF. The DNA of the CDR3 is TGTGCCAGCAGCTGGGACAGGGAGTCCTACGAGCAGTACTTC.

This chain connects TRBV19 to TRBJ2-2, with 10 bases lining up with TRBD2. Germline CDR1 reads LNHDA; CDR2 reads SQIVND (reference sequence). The CDR3 has 18 residues. V was clipped by 5 bases and J by 2 bases; unmatched bases: 11. The CDR3 region has the DNA TGTGCCAGTAGTTTCCGAGCGGGAGGGTGGAAAAACACCGGGGAGCTGTTTTTT. Amino acids: CASSFRAGGWKNTGELFF.

The CDR3 loop is CASRLRDRSYEKLFF. The CDR3 DNA sequence: TGTGCCAGCAGGCTCCGGGACAGGTCATATGAAAAACTGTTTTTT. The V call is TRBV2, the J call TRBJ1-4; 8 bases fit TRBD1. CDR1 and CDR2 from the germline V gene are SNHLY and FYNNEI. The CDR3 totals 15 residues. Trimming at V came to 6 bases and at J to 6 bases, leaving 9 bases not matched to a gene. The full variable domain, completed using reference TRBV2 and TRBJ1-4, is EPEVTQTPSHQVTQMGQEVILRCVPISNHLYFYWYRQILGQKVEFLVSFYNNEISEKSEIFDDQFSVERPDGSNFTLKIRSTKLEDSAMYFCASRLRDRSYEKLFFGSGTQLSVL.

This clone was recorded a few times. A junction boundary mismatches the germline segment, possibly from a read error. This sequence joins TRBV7-9 and TRBJ1-1, with 8 bases that match TRBD1. Germline V CDR1 and CDR2: SEHNR, FQNEAQ (reference sequence). The CDR3 is 12 amino acids. The CDR3: CASSTSDREELF. The CDR3 bases are TGTGCCAGCAGCACCTCGGACAGGGAAGAGCTCTTT.

This rearrangement joins TRBV27 to TRBJ2-2; 9 bases are a match to TRBD2. CDR3 length: 15 amino acids. Looked up from germline, CDR1 is MNHEY and CDR2 is SMNVEV (reference sequence). With 4 bases clipped from V and 7 bases from J, the junction kept 7 bases outside the gene matches. In DNA form, the CDR3 reads TGTGCCAGCAGTTGGGTAGCGGGAGCTAACGGGGAGCTGTTTTTT. Translation gives CASSWVAGANGELFF.

In the case of this clone: At one end, the junction sequence differs from germline, possibly due to a read error. The chain couples TRBV7-7 to TRBJ2-7; 8 bases agree with TRBD2. Germline lookup yields CDR1 SSHAT and CDR2 FNYEAQ (reference sequence). The CDR3 is made up of 13 amino acids. CDR3 coding DNA: TGTGCTAGCAGCCCGGGGGGGACCTACGAGCAGTACTTC. Amino acids: CASSPGGTYEQYF. The full variable domain, with the rest looked up from reference TRBV7-7 and TRBJ2-7, is GAGVSQSPRYKVTKRGQDVTLRCDPISSHATLYWYQQALGQGPEFLTYFNYEAQPDKSGLPSDRFSAERPEGSISTLTIQRTEQRDSAMYRCASSPGGTYEQYFGPGTRLTVT.

The rearrangement uses TRBV27 and TRBJ1-6; D may be TRBD1 (5 bases). Germline lookup yields CDR1 MNHEY and CDR2 SMNVEV (reference sequence). V was trimmed by 1 base and J by 0 bases, leaving 10 bases between them. The CDR3 contains 17 residues. DNA for the CDR3: TGTGCCAGCAGTTTATGGGGCAGGAGCTCCTATAATTCACCCCTCCACTTT. This codes for CASSLWGRSSYNSPLHF.

This chain joins TRBV12-3 or TRBV12-4 and TRBJ2-3; 10 positions match TRBD2. The V and J ends lost 8 bases and 6 bases, in that order; junction bases with no gene match: 5. The CDR3 runs 13 residues. CDR3 DNA sequence: TGTGCCAGCTTAGCGGGAGGTTTTGATACGCAGTATTTT. It encodes CASLAGGFDTQYF.

In its sample, this clone was seen once. The chain joins TRBV28 to TRBJ2-2; D is unclear. V lost 4 bases to trimming and J lost 6 bases, with 12 bases between them. There are 14 residues in the CDR3. CDR1 and CDR2 from the germline V gene are MDHEN and SYDVKM. The CDR3 loop is CASSYEGLPGELFF. The CDR3 region has the DNA TGTGCCAGCAGTTATGAAGGGCTTCCCGGGGAGCTGTTTTTT.

The chain uses TRBV27 and TRBJ2-5, with TRBD1 identical over 7 bases. This CDR3 is built from 13 residues. Germline V CDR1 and CDR2: MNHEY, SMNVEV (reference sequence). Trimming removed 6 bases from V and 3 bases from J; junction bases left unmatched: 4. CDR3 protein: CASRLQGEETQYF. The CDR3 DNA sequence: TGTGCCAGCAGACTTCAGGGGGAAGAGACCCAGTACTTC.